This TCR beta chain is from a study of blood T cell repertoires in COVID-19. Study-wide background: Samples representing acute and convalescent COVID-19 were sourced from the United States, Italy and Spain. In each case, the material was cDNA or gDNA derived from T cells, B-cell-depleted T cells, or PBMCs.

The authors' processing: Estimates of nucleated cell counts were drawn from the amplification of reference gene primers. Assay: immunoSEQ multiplex PCR; the TCRdb copy retains only in-frame clones and omits some. V and J calls and clone size are as listed in that table; D and trimming were resolved from the DNA. This table holds roughly 63,000 clones, 88% found once. The receptor was derived from a human donor in a cohort sampled during active COVID-19. Sequenced: peripheral blood.

The CDR3 here is CASRYNSGSGYGYTF. CDR3 DNA sequence: TGTGCCAGCAGATACAACTCGGGGTCTGGCTATGGCTACACCTTC. V and J are TRBV2 and TRBJ1-2, with D uncertain. This CDR3 region has 15 residues. V lost 6 bases and J lost 4, with 18 bases in between. Germline CDR1 and CDR2: SNHLY and FYNNEI. Complete variable domain (other parts from reference TRBV2 and TRBJ1-2): EPEVTQTPSHQVTQMGQEVILRCVPISNHLYFYWYRQILGQKVEFLVSFYNNEISEKSEIFDDQFSVERPDGSNFTLKIRSTKLEDSAMYFCASRYNSGSGYGYTFGSGTRLTVV.